Listed below are T cell receptor beta chains from one sample, sequenced in a study of shared clonotypes between healthy human individuals. Repertoires were generated with immunoSEQ multiplex PCR, while TCRdb's copy carries only in-frame clones and drops some. The table lists about 2.2 million clones, around 95% of them singletons, with over 1.5% in the top ten. The sequenced sample consisted of naive CD8+ T cells from PBMCs. Source of these receptors: a man between 18 and 29 years old in good health. Some clones in this sample may be carry-over from other donors' samples. Both conserved end residues are part of each CDR3. The D gene is left open where the match is weak. The size of a clone is reported for some rows only, either as once, few or many, or as a class for expanded clones.

d_call	clone_size	cdr3_length	v_call	j_call	cdr3_aa	cdr3_nt
NA	NA	18	TRBV21-1	TRBJ2-6	CASKDPGANSCGANVLTF	TGTGCCAGCAAGGATCCGGGGGCAAATTCGTGTGGGGCCAACGTCCTGACTTTC
NA	few	13	TRBV19	TRBJ1-2	CASSIGQLYGYTF	TGTGCCAGTAGTATAGGGCAGCTCTATGGCTACACCTTC
NA	NA	18	TRBV15	TRBJ1-1	CATSRDLEGGVWNTEAFF	TGTGCCACCAGCAGAGATTTAGAAGGGGGTGTTTGGAACACTGAAGCTTTCTTT
NA	NA	15	TRBV11-2	TRBJ2-3	CASSPTLVGTDTQYF	TGTGCCAGCAGCCCTACGTTGGTAGGCACAGATACGCAGTATTTT
NA	NA	16	TRBV7-7	TRBJ2-1	CASSLGISKSYNEQFF	TGTGCCAGCAGCTTAGGGATCAGTAAGTCCTACAATGAGCAGTTCTTC
NA	NA	14	TRBV5-1	TRBJ2-7	CASSSLGGGGMLNF	TGCGCCAGCAGCTCCCTCGGCGGAGGAGGTATGCTGAACTTC
NA	once	13	TRBV27	TRBJ2-2	CASSLDGTGELFF	TGTGCCAGCAGTTTAGATGGCACCGGGGAGCTGTTTTTT
TRBD1	NA	15	TRBV27	TRBJ1-1	CASSHRQGRNTEAFF	TGTGCCAGCAGTCACCGACAGGGGAGGAACACTGAAGCTTTCTTT
NA	NA	15	TRBV11-2	TRBJ2-7	CASSFGGEYPNEQYF	TGTGCCAGCAGCTTTGGAGGAGAATATCCTAACGAGCAGTACTTC
TRBD1	NA	13	TRBV27	TRBJ1-2	CASSLTGTYGYTF	TGTGCCAGCAGTTTGACAGGGACCTATGGCTACACCTTC
NA	NA	15	TRBV6-5	TRBJ2-7	CASSYGASRKYEQYF	TGTGCCAGCAGTTACGGGGCTAGTAGGAAGTACGAGCAGTACTTC
NA	NA	16	TRBV7-6	TRBJ1-3	CASSLFGRDSGNTIYF	TGTGCCAGCAGCTTATTCGGCAGGGACTCTGGAAACACCATATATTTT
TRBD2	NA	18	TRBV19	TRBJ2-3	CASSIDNLGLAYTDTQYF	TGTGCCAGTAGTATAGATAACTTAGGACTAGCGTACACAGATACGCAGTATTTT